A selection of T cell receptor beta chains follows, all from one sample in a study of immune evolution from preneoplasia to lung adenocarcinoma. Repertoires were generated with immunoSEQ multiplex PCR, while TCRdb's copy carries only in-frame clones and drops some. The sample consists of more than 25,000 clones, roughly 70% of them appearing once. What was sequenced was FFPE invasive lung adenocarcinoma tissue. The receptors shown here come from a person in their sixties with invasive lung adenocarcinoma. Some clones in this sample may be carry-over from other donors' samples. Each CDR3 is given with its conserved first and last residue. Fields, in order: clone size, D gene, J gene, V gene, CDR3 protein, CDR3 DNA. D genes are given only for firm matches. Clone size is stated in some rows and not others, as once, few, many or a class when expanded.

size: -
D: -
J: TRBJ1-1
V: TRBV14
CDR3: CASAWGMNTEAFF
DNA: TGTGCCAGCGCCTGGGGCATGAACACTGAAGCTTTCTTT

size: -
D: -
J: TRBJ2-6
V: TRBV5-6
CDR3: CASRPWGSGANVLTF
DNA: TGTGCCAGCAGGCCCTGGGGCTCTGGGGCCAACGTCCTGACTTTC

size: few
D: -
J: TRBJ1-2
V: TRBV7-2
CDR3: CASSPTGRLLVGYTF
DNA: TGTGCCAGCAGCCCCACAGGGCGCCTTTTGGTGGGCTACACCTTC

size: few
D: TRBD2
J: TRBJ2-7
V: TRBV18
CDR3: CASSPTSGSEQYF
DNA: TGTGCCAGCTCACCAACTAGCGGGAGCGAGCAGTACTTC

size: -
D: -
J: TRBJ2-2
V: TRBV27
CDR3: CASSFYRAAGELFF
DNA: TGTGCCAGCAGTTTTTACAGGGCGGCCGGGGAGCTGTTTTTT

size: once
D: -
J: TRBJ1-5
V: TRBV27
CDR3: CASSSRTELIPQHF
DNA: TGTGCCAGCAGTTCCCGGACAGAGTTAATCCCCCAGCATTTT

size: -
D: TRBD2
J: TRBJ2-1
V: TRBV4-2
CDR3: CASSQGRAQVTYNEQFF
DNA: TGTGCCAGCAGCCAGGGGAGGGCCCAGGTGACCTACAATGAGCAGTTCTTC

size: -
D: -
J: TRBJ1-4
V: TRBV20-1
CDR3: CSARAWQGLFF
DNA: TGCAGTGCTAGAGCGTGGCAGGGCCTGTTTTTT

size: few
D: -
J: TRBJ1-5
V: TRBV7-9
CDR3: CASSLDSNQPQHF
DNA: TGTGCCAGCAGCTTAGACAGCAATCAGCCCCAGCATTTT

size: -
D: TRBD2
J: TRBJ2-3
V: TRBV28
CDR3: CATLKREGRMGTDTQYF
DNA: TGTGCCACCCTAAAGCGGGAGGGCCGGATGGGCACAGATACGCAGTATTTT

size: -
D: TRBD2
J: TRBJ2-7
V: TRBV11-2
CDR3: CASSRDYRYEQYF
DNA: TGTGCCAGCAGTAGGGACTACCGCTACGAGCAGTACTTC

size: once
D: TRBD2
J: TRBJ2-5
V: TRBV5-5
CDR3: CASSLRLAGVTQETQYF
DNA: TGTGCCAGCAGCTTGCGGCTAGCGGGCGTCACCCAAGAGACCCAGTACTTC

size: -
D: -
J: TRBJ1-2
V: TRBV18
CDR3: CASSPPVVAYGYTF
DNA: TGTGCCAGCTCACCACCGGTAGTTGCTTATGGCTACACCTTC

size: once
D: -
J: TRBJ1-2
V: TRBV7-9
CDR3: CASSLGHFTDRYGYTF
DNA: TGTGCCAGCAGCTTAGGTCATTTCACCGACCGCTATGGCTACACCTTC

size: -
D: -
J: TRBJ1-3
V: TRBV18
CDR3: CASSPQSGLGNTIYF
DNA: TGTGCCAGCTCACCACAATCAGGGCTTGGAAACACCATATATTTT

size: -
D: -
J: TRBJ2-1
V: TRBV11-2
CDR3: CASSLAAKIEQFF
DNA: TGTGCCAGCAGCTTAGCGGCAAAGATCGAGCAGTTCTTC